This T cell receptor (beta chain) stems from a study of tumor-infiltrating lymphocytes in primary liver carcinoma. Turning to the study itself: Between about 4 and 11 cm across, the tumors were all of stage T1-T3 N0M0.

Germline DNA was also extracted, and blood RNA was taken from unsorted whole blood. The CDR3 length is 14 residues. Germline V gene data show CDR1 as SGHAT and CDR2 as FQNNGV. TCR beta cDNA was made from approximately 500 ng total RNA with a constant-region primer. Three nested multiplex PCR rounds, a slightly modified ARM-PCR, produced the libraries for TCR beta. Each of the first two PCR rounds ran nine to ten cycles with TRBV1-TRBV30 forward and C-beta reverse primers. Via MiXCR, TCRdb re-called the multiplex PCR reads, giving one row per CDR3 protein. The table shows about 310,000 distinct CDR3 sequences, with about 60% occurring only once. Turning to this clonotype: At one of its ends the junction is not consistent with the germline gene, which may arise from a read error.

V and J are TRBV11-2 and TRBJ2-7, with D perhaps TRBD2 (5 bases). The sample comprised peripheral blood. This TCR derives from a man in his forties with primary liver carcinoma and hepatitis B virus infection. The CDR3 DNA is TGCGCCAGCAGCCTGCCAGGTGAAACTCAGCGGACTTACTTC. It translates to CASSLPGETQRTYF.